This T cell receptor beta chain came from a study of blood T cell repertoires in COVID-19. Germline V gene lookup returns CDR1 SEHNR and CDR2 FQNEAQ (reference sequence). This CDR3 has 14 residues. V dropped 7 bases and J dropped 2 bases, with 9 bases sitting between them. TCRdb keeps only in-frame clones here, not all; method: immunoSEQ multiplex PCR. The sample has around 320,000 clones, roughly 85% seen once. The sequence came from a human donor in a cohort sampled during active COVID-19. The source material was peripheral blood. This rearrangement joins TRBV7-9 to TRBJ2-6; maybe TRBD2 (5 bases). The CDR3 region has the DNA TGTGCCAGCACCGCCGGGACTGGGGCCAACGTCCTGACTTTC. It codes for CASTAGTGANVLTF.